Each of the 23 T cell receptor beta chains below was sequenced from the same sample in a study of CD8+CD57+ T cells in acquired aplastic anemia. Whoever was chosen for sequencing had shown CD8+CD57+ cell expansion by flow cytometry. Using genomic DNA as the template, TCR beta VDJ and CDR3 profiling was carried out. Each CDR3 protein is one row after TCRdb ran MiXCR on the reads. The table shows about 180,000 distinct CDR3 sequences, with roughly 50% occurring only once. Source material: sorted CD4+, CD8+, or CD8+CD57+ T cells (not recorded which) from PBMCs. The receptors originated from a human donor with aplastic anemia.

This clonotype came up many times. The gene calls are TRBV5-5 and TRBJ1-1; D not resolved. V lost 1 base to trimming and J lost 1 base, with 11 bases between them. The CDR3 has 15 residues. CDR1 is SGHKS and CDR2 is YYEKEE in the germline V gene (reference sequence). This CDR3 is CASSLYGVRNTEAFF. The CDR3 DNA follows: TGTGCCAGCAGCTTGTACGGGGTAAGGAACACTGAAGCTTTCTTT.

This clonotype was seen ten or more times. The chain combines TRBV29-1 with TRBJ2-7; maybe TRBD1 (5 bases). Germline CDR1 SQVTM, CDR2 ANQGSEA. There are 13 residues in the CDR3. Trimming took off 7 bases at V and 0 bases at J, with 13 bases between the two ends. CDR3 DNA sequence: TGCAGCGCCCTTGGACACCTCTCCTACGAGCAGTACTTC. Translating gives CSALGHLSYEQYF.

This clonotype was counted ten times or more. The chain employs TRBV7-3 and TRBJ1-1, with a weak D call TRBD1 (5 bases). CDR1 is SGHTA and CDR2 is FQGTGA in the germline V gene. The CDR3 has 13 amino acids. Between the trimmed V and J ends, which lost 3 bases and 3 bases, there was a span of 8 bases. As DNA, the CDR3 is TGTGCCAGCAGCTTCAGGGCGGACACTGAAGCTTTCTTT. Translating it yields CASSFRADTEAFF. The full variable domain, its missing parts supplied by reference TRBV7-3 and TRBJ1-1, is GAGVSQTPSNKVTEKGKYVELRCDPISGHTALYWYRQSLGQGPEFLIYFQGTGAADDSGLPNDRFFAVRPEGSVSTLKIQRTERGDSAVYLCASSFRADTEAFFGQGTRLTVV.

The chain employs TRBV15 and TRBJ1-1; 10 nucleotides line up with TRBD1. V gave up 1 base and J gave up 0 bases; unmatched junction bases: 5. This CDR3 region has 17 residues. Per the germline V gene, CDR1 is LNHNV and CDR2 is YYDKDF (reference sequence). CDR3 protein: CATSRGRGQGMNTEAFF. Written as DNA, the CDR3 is TGTGCCACCAGCAGAGGAAGGGGACAGGGGATGAACACTGAAGCTTTCTTT. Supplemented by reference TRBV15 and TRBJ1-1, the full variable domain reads DAMVIQNPRYQVTQFGKPVTLSCSQTLNHNVMYWYQQKSSQAPKLLFHYYDKDFNNEADTPDNFQSRRPNTSFCFLDIRSPGLGDTAMYLCATSRGRGQGMNTEAFFGQGTRLTVV.

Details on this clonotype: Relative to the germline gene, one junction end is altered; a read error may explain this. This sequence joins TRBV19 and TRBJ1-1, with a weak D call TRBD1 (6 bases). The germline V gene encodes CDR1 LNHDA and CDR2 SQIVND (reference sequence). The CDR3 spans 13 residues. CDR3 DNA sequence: TGTGCCGGTAGTATGAAGGGGGACACTGTAGCTTTCTTT. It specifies CAGSMKGDTVAFF. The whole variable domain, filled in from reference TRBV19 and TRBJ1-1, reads DGGITQSPKYLFRKEGQNVTLSCEQNLNHDAMYWYRQDPGQGLRLIYYSQIVNDFQKGDIAEGYSVSREKKESFPLTVTSAQKNPTAFYLCAGSMKGDTVAFFGQGTRLTVV.

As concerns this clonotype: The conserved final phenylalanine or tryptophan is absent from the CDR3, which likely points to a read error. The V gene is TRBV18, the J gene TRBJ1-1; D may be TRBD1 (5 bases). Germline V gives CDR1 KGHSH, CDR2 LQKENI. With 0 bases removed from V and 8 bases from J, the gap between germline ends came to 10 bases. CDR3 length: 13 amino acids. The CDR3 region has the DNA TGTGCCAGCTCACCACCGGGGGGGGAGGAAGCTTTCTCT. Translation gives CASSPPGGEEAFS.

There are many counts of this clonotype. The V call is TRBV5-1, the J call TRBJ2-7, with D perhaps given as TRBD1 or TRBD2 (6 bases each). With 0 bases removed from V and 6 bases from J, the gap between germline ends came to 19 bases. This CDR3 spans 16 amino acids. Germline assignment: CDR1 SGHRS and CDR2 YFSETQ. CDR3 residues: CASSLDGQGRIREQYF. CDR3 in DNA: TGCGCCAGCAGCTTGGATGGCCAGGGGAGGATCCGCGAGCAGTACTTC.

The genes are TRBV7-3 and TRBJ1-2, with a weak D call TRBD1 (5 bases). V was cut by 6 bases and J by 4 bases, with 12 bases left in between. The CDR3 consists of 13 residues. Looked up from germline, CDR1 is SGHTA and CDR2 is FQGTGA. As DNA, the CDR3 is TGTGCCAGCAGGAACGGGGGGTCCTATGGCTACACCTTC. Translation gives CASRNGGSYGYTF. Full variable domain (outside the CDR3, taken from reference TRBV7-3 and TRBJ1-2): GAGVSQTPSNKVTEKGKYVELRCDPISGHTALYWYRQSLGQGPEFLIYFQGTGAADDSGLPNDRFFAVRPEGSVSTLKIQRTERGDSAVYLCASRNGGSYGYTFGSGTRLTVV.

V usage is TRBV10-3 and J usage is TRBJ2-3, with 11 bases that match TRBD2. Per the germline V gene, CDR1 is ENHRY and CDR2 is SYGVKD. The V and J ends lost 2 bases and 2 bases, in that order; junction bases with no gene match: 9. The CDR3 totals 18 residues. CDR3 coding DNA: TGTGCCATCAGTGAGGAGAGGCTAGCGGGAGGCTCCACAGATACGCAGTATTTT. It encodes CAISEERLAGGSTDTQYF.

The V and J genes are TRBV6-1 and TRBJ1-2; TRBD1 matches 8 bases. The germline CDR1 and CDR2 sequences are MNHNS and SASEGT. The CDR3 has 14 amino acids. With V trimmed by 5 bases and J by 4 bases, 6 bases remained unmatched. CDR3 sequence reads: CASSPMGQVYGYTF. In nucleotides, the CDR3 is TGTGCCAGCAGTCCCATGGGACAGGTCTATGGCTACACCTTC.

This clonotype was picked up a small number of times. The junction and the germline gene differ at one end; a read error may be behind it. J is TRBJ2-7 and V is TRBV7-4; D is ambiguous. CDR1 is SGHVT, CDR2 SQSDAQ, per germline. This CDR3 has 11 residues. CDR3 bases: TGTGCCAGCGGCTTAGTCCGCGAGCAGTACTTC. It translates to CASGLVREQYF. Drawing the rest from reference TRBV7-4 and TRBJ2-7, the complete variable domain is GAGVSQSPRYKVAKRGRDVALRCDSISGHVTLYWYRQTLGQGSEVLTYSQSDAQRDKSGRPSGRFSAERPERSVSTLKIQRTEQGDSAVYLCASGLVREQYFGPGTRLTVT.

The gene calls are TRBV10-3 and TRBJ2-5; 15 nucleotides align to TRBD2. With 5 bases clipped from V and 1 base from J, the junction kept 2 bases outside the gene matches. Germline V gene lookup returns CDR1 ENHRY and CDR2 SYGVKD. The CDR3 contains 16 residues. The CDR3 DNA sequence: TGTGCCATCAGTAAGGGACTAGCGGGGGGCCAAGAGACCCAGTACTTC. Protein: CAISKGLAGGQETQYF.

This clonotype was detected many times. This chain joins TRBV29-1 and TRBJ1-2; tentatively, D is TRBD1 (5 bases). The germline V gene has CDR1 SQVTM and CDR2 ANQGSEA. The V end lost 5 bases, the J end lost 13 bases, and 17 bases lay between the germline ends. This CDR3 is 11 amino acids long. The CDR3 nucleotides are TGCAGCGTTTCCCGAGACAGCTTCGTCACCTTC. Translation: CSVSRDSFVTF.

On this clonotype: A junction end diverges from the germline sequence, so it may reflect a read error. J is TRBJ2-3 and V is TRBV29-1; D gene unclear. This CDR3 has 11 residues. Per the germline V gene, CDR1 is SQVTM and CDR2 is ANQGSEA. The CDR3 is CSVRIGDTRYF. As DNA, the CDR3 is TGCAGCGTTCGAATAGGAGATACGCGGTATTTT.

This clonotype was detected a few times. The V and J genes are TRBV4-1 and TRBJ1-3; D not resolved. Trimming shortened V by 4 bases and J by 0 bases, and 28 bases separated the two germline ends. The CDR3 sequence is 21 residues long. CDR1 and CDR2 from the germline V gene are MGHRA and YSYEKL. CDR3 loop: CASSPRTTDHHRSSSGNTIYF. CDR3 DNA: TGCGCCAGCAGCCCTAGAACCACGGACCACCATCGTTCGAGCTCTGGAAACACCATATATTTT.

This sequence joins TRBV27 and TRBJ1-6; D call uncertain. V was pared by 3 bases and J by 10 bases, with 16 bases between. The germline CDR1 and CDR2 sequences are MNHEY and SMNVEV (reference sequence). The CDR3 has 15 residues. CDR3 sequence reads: CASSFRTAKDSPLHF. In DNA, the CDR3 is TGTGCCAGCAGTTTCAGGACTGCTAAGGACTCACCCCTCCACTTT.

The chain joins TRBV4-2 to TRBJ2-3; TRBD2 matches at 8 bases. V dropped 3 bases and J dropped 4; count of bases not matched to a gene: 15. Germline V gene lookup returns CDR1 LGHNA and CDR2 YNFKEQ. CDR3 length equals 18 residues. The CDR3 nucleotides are TGTGCCAGCAGCCAGAGGTCCCTAGCGGGCTCCCCCGCAGATACGCAGTATTTT. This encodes CASSQRSLAGSPADTQYF.

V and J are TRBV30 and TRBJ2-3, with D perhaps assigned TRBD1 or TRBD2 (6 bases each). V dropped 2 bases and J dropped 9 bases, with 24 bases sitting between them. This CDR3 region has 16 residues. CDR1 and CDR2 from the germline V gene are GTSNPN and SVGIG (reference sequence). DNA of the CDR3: TGTGCCTGGAGTCCCGCGGGACACCCACCGGGTGAAACGCAGTATTTT. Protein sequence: CAWSPAGHPPGETQYF.

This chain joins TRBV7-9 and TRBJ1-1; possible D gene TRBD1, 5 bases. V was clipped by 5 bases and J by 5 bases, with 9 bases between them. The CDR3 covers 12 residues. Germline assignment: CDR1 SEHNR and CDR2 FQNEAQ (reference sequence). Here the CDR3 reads CASSVRGTEAFF. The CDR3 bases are TGTGCCAGCAGCGTAAGGGGAACTGAAGCTTTCTTT.

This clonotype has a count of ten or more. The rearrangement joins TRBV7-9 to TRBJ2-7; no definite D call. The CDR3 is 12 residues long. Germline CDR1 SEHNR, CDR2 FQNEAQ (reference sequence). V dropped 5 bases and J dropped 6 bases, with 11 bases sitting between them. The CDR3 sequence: CASSLRNLEQYF. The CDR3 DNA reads TGTGCCAGCAGCCTACGGAACCTCGAGCAGTACTTC.

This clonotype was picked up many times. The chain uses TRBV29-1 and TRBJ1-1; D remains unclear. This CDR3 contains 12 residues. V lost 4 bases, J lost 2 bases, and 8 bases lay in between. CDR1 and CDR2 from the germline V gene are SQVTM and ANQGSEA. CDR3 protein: CSVVKSNTEAFF. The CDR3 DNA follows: TGCAGCGTTGTAAAGAGCAACACTGAAGCTTTCTTT.

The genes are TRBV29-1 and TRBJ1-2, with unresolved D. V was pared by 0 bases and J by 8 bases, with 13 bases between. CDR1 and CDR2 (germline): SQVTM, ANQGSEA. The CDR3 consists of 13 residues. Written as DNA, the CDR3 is TGCAGCGTTGAAGACCGCGGGTCTTCGGGCTACACCTTC. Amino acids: CSVEDRGSSGYTF. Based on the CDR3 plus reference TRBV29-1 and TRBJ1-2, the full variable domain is SAVISQKPSRDICQRGTSLTIQCQVDSQVTMMFWYRQQPGQSLTLIATANQGSEATYESGFVIDKFPISRPNLTFSTLTVSNMSPEDSSIYLCSVEDRGSSGYTFGSGTRLTVV.

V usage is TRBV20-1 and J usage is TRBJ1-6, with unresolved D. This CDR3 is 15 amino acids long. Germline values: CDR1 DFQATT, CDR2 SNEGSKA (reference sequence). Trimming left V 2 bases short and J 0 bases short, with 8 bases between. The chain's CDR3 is CSARMGSSYNSPLHF. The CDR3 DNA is TGCAGTGCTAGAATGGGAAGCTCCTATAATTCACCCCTCCACTTT.